One T cell receptor beta chain is described in this entry. Its antigen is unknown. No clone much larger than this one lies a single base away; base qualities are absent. The data are from a study of CD8+CD57+ T cells in acquired aplastic anemia (dated by TCRdb to the late 2010s). A note on the overall study: DNA extracted from sorted CD4+ and CD8+ cells had a mean of about 3.3 ug, with a range of roughly 0.19 to 27.4 ug. CD8+CD57+ expansion was defined as frequency above the mean frequency observed in healthy subjects. Results and caveats for the whole study, not just this receptor: Between patients and healthy controls, no significant difference in CD8+ Simpson's diversity was found (P=0.060). Around 31 CD8+ CDR3 sequences were shared between patients and controls but appeared highly expressed in patients and within their immunodominant clones.

The patients picked for sequencing were ones in whom flow cytometry had shown an expansion of CD8+CD57+ cells. All patients had severe acquired aplastic anemia diagnosed by International Study of Aplastic Anemia and Agranulocytosis and Camitta criteria. Patients had received no therapy at the time of blood sampling. TCR repertoires of sorted CD4+ and CD8+ blood T cells from severe aplastic anemia patients and healthy subjects were deep-sequenced in the study. Patients were enrolled under clinicaltrials.gov protocols 00001620, 01623167, 00001397, 00071045, 00081523 and 00961064 in the USA. Ficoll-Paque density gradient centrifugation was used to isolate peripheral blood mononuclear cells. CD4+ and CD8+ T cells were sorted by FACS or magnetic beads before DNA extraction. Profiling of TCR beta VDJ combinations and CDR3 sequences used genomic DNA as the template. TCR repertoire sequencing was run on an Illumina HiSeq 2000. In the paper's pipeline: Repertoires were assessed using TRBV/TRBJ rearrangement plots, CDR3 size and DJ length profiles, and Simpson's diversity index. The most abundant DNA sequence in the deep sequencing data was defined as the immunodominant clone. CDR3 amino acid sequences were checked for sharing between subjects and were compared against published repertoires and the VDJdb database. Using fastp at Q25 and MiXCR, TCRdb reprocessed the public reads and kept productive beta chains. CDR3 protein sequences are deduplicated, and each keeps its most common genes and DNA. The V and J calls were determined by TCRdb, not by the authors. The sample profile shows 150,000 to 200,000 distinct CDR3 sequences; over 55% of them were found once. The ten largest clones capture around 45% of the sample.

Trimming costs V 4 bases and J 3 bases, and their ends lie 16 bases apart. According to the germline V gene (reference sequence), CDR1 reads SEHNR and CDR2 reads FQNEAQ. The CDR3 goes from the cysteine to the phenylalanine over 15 residues. Only the CDR3 portion is preserved as DNA: 45 bases, with reading frame beginning at the first base. Sequenced input: sorted CD4+, CD8+, or CD8+CD57+ T cells (not recorded which) from PBMCs. The rearrangement joined TRBV7-9 to TRBJ2-7, with TRBD1 tentatively as D gene (6 bases match). This TCR came from a human donor with aplastic anemia. CDR3 reads: CASSSHDRPNYEQYF. The DNA sequence is TGTGCCAGCAGCTCTCACGACAGGCCCAACTACGAGCAGTACTTC.